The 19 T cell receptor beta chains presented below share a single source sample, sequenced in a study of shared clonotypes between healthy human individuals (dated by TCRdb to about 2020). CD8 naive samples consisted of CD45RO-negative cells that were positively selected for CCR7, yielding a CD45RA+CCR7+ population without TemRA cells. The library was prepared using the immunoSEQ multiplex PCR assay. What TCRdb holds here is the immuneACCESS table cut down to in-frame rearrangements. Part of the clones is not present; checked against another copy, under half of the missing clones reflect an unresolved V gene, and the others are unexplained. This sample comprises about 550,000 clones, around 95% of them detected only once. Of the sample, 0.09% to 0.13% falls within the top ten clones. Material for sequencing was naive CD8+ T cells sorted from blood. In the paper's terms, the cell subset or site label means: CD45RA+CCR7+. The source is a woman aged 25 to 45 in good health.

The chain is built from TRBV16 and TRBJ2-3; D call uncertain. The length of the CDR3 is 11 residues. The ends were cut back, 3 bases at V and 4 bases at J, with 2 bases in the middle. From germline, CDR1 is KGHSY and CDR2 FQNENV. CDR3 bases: TGTGCCAGCAGCCAGGCAGATACGCAGTATTTT. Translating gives CASSQADTQYF.

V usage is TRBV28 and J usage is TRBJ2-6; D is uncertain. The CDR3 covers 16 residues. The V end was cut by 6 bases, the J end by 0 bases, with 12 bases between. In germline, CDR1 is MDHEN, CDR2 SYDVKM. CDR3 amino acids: CASSLLLPSGANVLTF. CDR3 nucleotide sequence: TGTGCCAGCAGCCTCCTCCTACCCTCTGGGGCCAACGTCCTGACTTTC. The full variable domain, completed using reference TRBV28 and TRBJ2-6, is DVKVTQSSRYLVKRTGEKVFLECVQDMDHENMFWYRQDPGLGLRLIYFSYDVKMKEKGDIPEGYSVSREKKERFSLILESASTNQTSMYLCASSLLLPSGANVLTFGAGSRLTVL.

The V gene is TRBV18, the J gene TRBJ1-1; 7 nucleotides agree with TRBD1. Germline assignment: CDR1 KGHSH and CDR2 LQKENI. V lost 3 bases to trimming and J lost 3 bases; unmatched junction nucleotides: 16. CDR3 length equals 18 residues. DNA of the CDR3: TGTGCCAGCTCACCTGTCTCCTCCCGACAGGGCGGATACACTGAAGCTTTCTTT. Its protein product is CASSPVSSRQGGYTEAFF.

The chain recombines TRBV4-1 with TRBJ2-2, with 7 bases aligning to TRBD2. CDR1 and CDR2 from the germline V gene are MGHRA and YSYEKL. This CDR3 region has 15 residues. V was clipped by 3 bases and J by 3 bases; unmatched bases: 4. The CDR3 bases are TGCGCCAGCAGCCATGAGCGGGGATACACCGGGGAGCTGTTTTTT. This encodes CASSHERGYTGELFF.

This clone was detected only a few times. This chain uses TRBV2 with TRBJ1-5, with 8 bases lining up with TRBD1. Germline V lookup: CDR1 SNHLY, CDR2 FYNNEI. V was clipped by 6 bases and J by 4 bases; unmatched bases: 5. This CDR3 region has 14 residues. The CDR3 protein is CASSGTGGNQPQHF. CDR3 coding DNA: TGTGCCAGCAGCGGCACAGGGGGAAATCAGCCCCAGCATTTT.

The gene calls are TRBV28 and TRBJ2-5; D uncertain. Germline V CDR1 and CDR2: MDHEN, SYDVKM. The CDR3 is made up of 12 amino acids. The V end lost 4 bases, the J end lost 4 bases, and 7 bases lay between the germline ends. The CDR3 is CASSSGLETQYF. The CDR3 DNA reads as TGTGCCAGCAGTTCCGGCTTAGAGACCCAGTACTTC. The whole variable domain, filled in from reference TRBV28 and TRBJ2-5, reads DVKVTQSSRYLVKRTGEKVFLECVQDMDHENMFWYRQDPGLGLRLIYFSYDVKMKEKGDIPEGYSVSREKKERFSLILESASTNQTSMYLCASSSGLETQYFGPGTRLLVL.

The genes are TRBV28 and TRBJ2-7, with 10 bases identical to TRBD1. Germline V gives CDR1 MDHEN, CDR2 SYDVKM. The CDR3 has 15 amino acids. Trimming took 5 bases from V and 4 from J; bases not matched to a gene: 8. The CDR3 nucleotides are TGTGCCAGCAGTAGAAGACAGGGGGCGGGTTACGAGCAGTACTTC. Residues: CASSRRQGAGYEQYF.

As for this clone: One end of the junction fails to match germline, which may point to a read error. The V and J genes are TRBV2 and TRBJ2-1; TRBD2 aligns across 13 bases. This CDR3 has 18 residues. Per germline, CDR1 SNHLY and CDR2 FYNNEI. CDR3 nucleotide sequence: TGTGCCAGCAGGGAAGGACTAGCGGGAGAAAGGTCCTACAATGAGCAGTTCTTC. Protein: CASREGLAGERSYNEQFF.

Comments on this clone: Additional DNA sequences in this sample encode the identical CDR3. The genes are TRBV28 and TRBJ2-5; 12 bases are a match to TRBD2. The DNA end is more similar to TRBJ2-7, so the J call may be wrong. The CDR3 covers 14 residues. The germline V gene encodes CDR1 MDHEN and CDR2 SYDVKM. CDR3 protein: CASSLAGGAYEQYF. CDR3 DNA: TGTGCCAGCAGTCTAGCGGGAGGGGCCTACGAGCAGTACTTC.

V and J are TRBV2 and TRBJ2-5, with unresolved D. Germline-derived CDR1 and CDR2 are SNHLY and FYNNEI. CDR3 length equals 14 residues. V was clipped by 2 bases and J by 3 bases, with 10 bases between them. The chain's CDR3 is CASSERGLKETQYF. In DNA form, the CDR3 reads TGTGCCAGCAGTGAACGTGGATTAAAAGAGACCCAGTACTTC.

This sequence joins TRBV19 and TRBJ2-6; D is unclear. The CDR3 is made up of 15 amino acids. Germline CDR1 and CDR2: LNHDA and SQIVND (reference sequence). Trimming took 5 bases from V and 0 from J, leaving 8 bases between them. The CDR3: CASSVTVSGANVLTF. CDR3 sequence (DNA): TGTGCCAGTAGTGTCACAGTCTCTGGGGCCAACGTCCTGACTTTC.

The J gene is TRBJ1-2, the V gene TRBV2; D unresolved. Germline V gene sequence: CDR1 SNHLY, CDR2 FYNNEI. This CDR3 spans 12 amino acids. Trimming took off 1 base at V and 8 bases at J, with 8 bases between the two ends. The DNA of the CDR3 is TGTGCCAGCAGTGAAGTGGGGAAGGGCTACACCTTC. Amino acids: CASSEVGKGYTF.

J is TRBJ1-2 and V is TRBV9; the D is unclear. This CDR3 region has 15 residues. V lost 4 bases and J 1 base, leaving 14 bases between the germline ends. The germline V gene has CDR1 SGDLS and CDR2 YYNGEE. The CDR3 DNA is TGTGCCAGCAGCCAGACACAGACATTTAACTATGGCTACACCTTC. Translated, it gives CASSQTQTFNYGYTF.

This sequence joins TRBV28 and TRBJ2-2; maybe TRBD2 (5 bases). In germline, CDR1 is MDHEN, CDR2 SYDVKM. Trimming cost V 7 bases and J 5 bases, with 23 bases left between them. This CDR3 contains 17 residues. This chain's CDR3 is CASTSGALPRGTGELFF. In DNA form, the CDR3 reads TGTGCCAGCACGTCTGGAGCGCTCCCCCGCGGGACCGGGGAGCTGTTTTTT. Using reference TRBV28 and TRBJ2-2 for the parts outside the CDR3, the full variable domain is DVKVTQSSRYLVKRTGEKVFLECVQDMDHENMFWYRQDPGLGLRLIYFSYDVKMKEKGDIPEGYSVSREKKERFSLILESASTNQTSMYLCASTSGALPRGTGELFFGEGSRLTVL.

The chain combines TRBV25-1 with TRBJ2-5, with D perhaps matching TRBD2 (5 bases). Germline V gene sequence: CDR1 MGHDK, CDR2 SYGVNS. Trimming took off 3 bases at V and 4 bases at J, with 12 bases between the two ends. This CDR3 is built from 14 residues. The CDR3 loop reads CASSEAEGGETQYF. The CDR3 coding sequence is TGTGCCAGCAGTGAGGCCGAGGGTGGAGAGACCCAGTACTTC.

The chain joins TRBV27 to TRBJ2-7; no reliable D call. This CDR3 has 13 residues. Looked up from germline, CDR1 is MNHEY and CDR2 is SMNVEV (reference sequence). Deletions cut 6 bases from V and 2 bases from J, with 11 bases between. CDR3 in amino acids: CASREPLTYEQYF. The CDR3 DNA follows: TGTGCCAGCAGGGAGCCCCTAACCTACGAGCAGTACTTC.

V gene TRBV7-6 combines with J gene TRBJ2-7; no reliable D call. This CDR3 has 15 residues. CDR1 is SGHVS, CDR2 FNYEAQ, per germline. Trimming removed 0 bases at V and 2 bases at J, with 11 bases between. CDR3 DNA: TGTGCCAGCAGCTTAGCGGGTTATGACACCTACGAGCAGTACTTC. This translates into CASSLAGYDTYEQYF.

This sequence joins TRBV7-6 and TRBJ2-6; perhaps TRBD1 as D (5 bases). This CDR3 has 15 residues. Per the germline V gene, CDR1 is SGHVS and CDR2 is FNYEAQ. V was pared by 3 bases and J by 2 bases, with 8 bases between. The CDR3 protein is CASSFQGTGANVLTF. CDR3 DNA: TGTGCCAGCAGCTTCCAGGGTACTGGGGCCAACGTCCTGACTTTC.

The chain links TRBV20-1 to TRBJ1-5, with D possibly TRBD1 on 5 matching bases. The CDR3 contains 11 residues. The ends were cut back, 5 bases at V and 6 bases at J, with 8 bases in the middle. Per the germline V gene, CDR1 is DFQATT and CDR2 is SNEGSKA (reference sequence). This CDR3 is CSAQGAQPQHF. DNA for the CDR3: TGCAGTGCTCAGGGAGCTCAGCCCCAGCATTTT.